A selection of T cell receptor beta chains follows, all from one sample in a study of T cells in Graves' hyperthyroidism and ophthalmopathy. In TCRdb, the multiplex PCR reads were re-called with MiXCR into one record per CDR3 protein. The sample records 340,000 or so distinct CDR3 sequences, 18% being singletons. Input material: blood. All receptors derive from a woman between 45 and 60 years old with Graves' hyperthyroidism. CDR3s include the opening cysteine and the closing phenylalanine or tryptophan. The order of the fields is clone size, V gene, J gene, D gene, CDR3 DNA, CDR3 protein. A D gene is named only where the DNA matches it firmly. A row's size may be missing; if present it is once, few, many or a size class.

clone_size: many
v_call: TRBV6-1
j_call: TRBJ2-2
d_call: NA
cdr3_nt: TGTGCCAGCAGTTATGGGTGGCAGTCGAACACCGGGGAGCTGTTTTTT
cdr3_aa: CASSYGWQSNTGELFF

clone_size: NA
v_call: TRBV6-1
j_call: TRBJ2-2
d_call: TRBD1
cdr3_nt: TGTGCCAGCAGCCCCGCAGGGGGAGTGACCGGGGAGCTGTTTTTT
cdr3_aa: CASSPAGGVTGELFF

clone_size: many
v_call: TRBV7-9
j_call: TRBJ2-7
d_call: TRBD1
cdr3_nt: TGTGCCAGCAGCCACGGGACAGCCAACTACGAGCAGTACTTC
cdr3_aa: CASSHGTANYEQYF

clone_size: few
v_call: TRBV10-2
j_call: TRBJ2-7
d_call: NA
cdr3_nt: TGCGCCAGCAGTGAGAAGGGCCCCCTCTCCTACGAGCAGTACTTC
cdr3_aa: CASSEKGPLSYEQYF

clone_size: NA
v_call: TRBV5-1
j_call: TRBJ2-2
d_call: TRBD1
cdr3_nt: TGCGCCAGCAGCTTGGGACAGGGACCCGGGGAGCTGTTTTTT
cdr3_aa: CASSLGQGPGELFF

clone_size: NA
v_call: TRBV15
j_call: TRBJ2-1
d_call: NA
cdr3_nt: TGTGCCACCAGCAGACACAAGGAGCGGGAGCAGTTCTTC
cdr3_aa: CATSRHKEREQFF

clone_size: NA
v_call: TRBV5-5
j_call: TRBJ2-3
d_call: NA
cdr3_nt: TGTGCCAGCAGCTTGGATCCTGTAGGCCAGGCCACAGATACGCAGTATTTT
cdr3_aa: CASSLDPVGQATDTQYF

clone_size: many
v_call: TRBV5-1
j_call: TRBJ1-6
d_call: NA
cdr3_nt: TGCGCCAGCAGCCAGGTTGGGGAAGCGGCTTCACCCCTCCACTTT
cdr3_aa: CASSQVGEAASPLHF

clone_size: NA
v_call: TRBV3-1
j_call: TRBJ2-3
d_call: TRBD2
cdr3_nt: TGTGCCAGCAGCGCTTCGGGACTAGCAGGCACAGATACGCAGTATTTT
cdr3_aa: CASSASGLAGTDTQYF

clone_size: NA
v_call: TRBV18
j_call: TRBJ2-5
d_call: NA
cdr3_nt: TGTGCCAGCTCACCACCCTCCCTTCACGGGGAGACCCAGTACTTC
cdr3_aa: CASSPPSLHGETQYF

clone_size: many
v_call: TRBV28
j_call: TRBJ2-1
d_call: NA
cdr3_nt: TGTGCCAGCACAACCAGGGGACACGGCTACAATGAGCAGTTCTTC
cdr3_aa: CASTTRGHGYNEQFF

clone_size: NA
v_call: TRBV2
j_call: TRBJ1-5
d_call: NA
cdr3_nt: TGTGCCAGCAGTGAAGGGGGCAAGGGCAATCAGCCCCAGCATTTT
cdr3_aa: CASSEGGKGNQPQHF

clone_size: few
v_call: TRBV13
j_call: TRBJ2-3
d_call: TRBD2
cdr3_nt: TGTGCCAGCAGCTTAGGATTTGATAGCGGGAGTAGTGTTACGCAGTATTTT
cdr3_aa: CASSLGFDSGSSVTQYF

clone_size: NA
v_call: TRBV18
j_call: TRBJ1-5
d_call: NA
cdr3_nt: TGTGCCAGCTCAGCTACGGACAGTCATAATCAGCCCCAGCATTTT
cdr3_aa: CASSATDSHNQPQHF

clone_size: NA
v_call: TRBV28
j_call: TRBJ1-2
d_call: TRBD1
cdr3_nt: TGTGCCAGCAGTCCACAGGGGATTGATTACTATGGCTACACCTTC
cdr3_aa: CASSPQGIDYYGYTF

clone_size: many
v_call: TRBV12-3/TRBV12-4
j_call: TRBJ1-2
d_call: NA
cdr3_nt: TGTGCCAGCAGGACTTCCGGGGCCTACGAGCGGGGCTACACCTTC
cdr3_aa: CASRTSGAYERGYTF